This section outlines one T cell receptor (beta chain) sequence together with its context. Its cognate antigen has yet to be identified. No much larger clonotype is one base removed from it; base qualities were not supplied. This record belongs to a study of beta chain features in type 1 diabetes (dated by TCRdb to the late 2010s). Concerning the study at large: Mean age, gender distribution, total cell number and subset yield did not differ between patients and healthy donors. A total of some 110 million sorted cells were examined across all samples, and the number of cells per subset was strongly correlated with RNA yield. The study compared the TCRB repertoires of sorted circulating CD4+ T cell subsets in recently diagnosed type 1 diabetes patients with those in matched healthy donors. Naive and central memory subsets were obtained from all 30 or so donors, but regulatory and stem cell-like memory subsets were isolated from only 8 patients and about 8 healthy donors.

The entire isolated RNA was reverse transcribed using the High Capacity cDNA Reverse Transcription Kit, and thus expressed TCRB transcripts were sequenced. Deep immunoSEQ sequencing was applied to naive, central memory and regulatory T cell samples, giving an average of about 3.57 million total reads per sample. After sorted cells were lysed in RLT buffer, RNA was extracted with DNase-treated RNeasy Micro or Mini kits, with the choice depending on cell number. To prevent cross-contamination, every cell subset was processed on its own, while patient and healthy donor samples were processed together. The immunoSEQ multiplex PCR was used to amplify TCRB sequences from cDNA, yielding 87-bp fragments that span the CDR3 region. Amplicons were sequenced on the Illumina HiSeq platform. The study's own analysis went as follows. PCR bias was computationally corrected using synthetic template baselines, reads within Hamming distance 2 were collapsed, and singletons that could not be merged were discarded. Reads were aligned against IMGT so that V, D and J genes, CDR3 length and insertions or deletions at six rearrangement sites could be assigned. Within each subset, clonotype counts were normalized to the number of sorted cells before true diversity and Gini coefficients were calculated with the tcR R package. The overlap coefficient, calculated on TCRB nucleotide sequences, was used to measure repertoire sharing. Out-of-frame TCRB sequences from naive cells were analyzed as a proxy for the pre-selection repertoire. This is the immuneACCESS table as TCRdb keeps it, with only in-frame sequences that have V and J called. A part of the clones is gone; compared with another copy, unresolved V genes explain less than half, and the rest is unexplained. V and J calls and clone size are those listed in that table; D and trimming were worked out from the DNA. The sample table shows 200,000 to 300,000 clones, and about a tenth are seen once. The ten top clones hold around 0.017% of the sample.

The research as a whole found: Because cDNA was sequenced instead of genomic DNA, highly expressing activated cells could be over-represented, though the groups showed no difference in activation or CD3 levels. Type 1 diabetes patients showed a moderate but significant shortening of TCRB CDR3 length in all four CD4+ subsets. HLA sub-analyses involved small numbers of individuals, so any influence of HLA type on TCRB rearrangement remained unresolved. At VDJ recombination sites, patients with type 1 diabetes made fewer insertions and deleted more nucleotides, a pattern implying thymic rearrangement abnormalities. Naive, central memory and regulatory TCRB repertoires appeared more similar among patients than among healthy donors. PCR might favor shorter templates, but patient and control samples were amplified and corrected together, so any skew would affect both groups equally.

At the junction V is shortened by 1 base and J by 4 bases, with 8 bases in between. The CDR1 and CDR2 encoded by the germline V gene are SGHRS and YFSETQ. The CDR3 covers 13 residues, taking in both the cysteine and the phenylalanine. The read is trimmed to its CDR3 DNA, 39 bases read in frame from base 1. Each donor gave one peripheral blood draw, approximately 120 mL on average, collected into heparinised tubes. Naive, central memory, regulatory and stem cell-like memory CD4+ T cells were sorted on a BD FACSAria II using a panel including CD45RO, CCR7, CD25, CD127, CD95 and CD27. Purity was above 95% for every sorted population. PBMCs were isolated right away by Lymphoprep density gradient centrifugation and were stained directly, without culture. To minimize batch effects, samples were stained and sorted in pairs, one healthy donor with one patient per experiment.

The V and J genes are TRBV5-1 and TRBJ1-2; the D region possibly corresponds to TRBD1 (6 bases align). The sequenced sample was naive CD4+ T cells from blood. The cell subset or site label here, explained by the study, means: true naive CD4+ T cells. The receptor's source is a young man with type 1 diabetes. The CDR3 reads as follows: CASSLTGSYGYTF. The base sequence is TGCGCCAGCAGCTTGACAGGGAGCTATGGCTACACCTTC.